This passage covers 21 T cell receptor beta chains from one sample sequenced in a study of identical twins. TCRdb re-analysed the 5' RACE reads in MiXCR, keeping a single row per CDR3 protein. The sample carries fewer than 250,000 distinct CDR3 sequences, approximately 7.3% recorded once. This same sample was also part of a study on yellow fever vaccine responses in identical twins.

Source material: CD8+ T cells sorted from blood. The receptors here all came from a woman aged 18-29 years in good health.

The rearrangement joins TRBV28 to TRBJ1-2; no clear D gene. This CDR3 region has 11 residues. Germline V gives CDR1 MDHEN, CDR2 SYDVKM. Trimming left V 5 bases short and J 12 bases short, with 13 bases between. The CDR3 loop reads CASSTFKADTF. CDR3 in DNA: TGTGCCAGCAGTACCTTCAAGGCGGACACCTTC.

This clonotype was detected many times. The rearrangement links TRBV5-1 to TRBJ2-7; D possibly matches TRBD1 or TRBD2 (5 bases each). V gave up 1 base and J gave up 5 bases, with 7 bases separating them. The CDR3 sequence is 12 residues long. Looked up from germline, CDR1 is SGHRS and CDR2 is YFSETQ. This chain's CDR3 is CASSLTGHEQYF. The DNA of the CDR3 is TGCGCCAGCAGCTTGACGGGGCACGAGCAGTACTTC.

The gene calls are TRBV2 and TRBJ1-1; D not certain. Germline V CDR1 and CDR2: SNHLY, FYNNEI. The CDR3 runs to 16 residues. V was trimmed by 8 bases and J by 0 bases, leaving 19 bases between them. CDR3 DNA sequence: TGTGCCAGCCCGAGGACCTTGGATGAAATGAACACTGAAGCTTTCTTT. This translates into CASPRTLDEMNTEAFF. Full variable domain (rest looked up from reference TRBV2 and TRBJ1-1): EPEVTQTPSHQVTQMGQEVILRCVPISNHLYFYWYRQILGQKVEFLVSFYNNEISEKSEIFDDQFSVERPDGSNFTLKIRSTKLEDSAMYFCASPRTLDEMNTEAFFGQGTRLTVV.

This clonotype showed up just a few times. The chain employs TRBV4-1 and TRBJ2-7; TRBD1 is a possible D gene (6 bases). This CDR3 is 14 amino acids long. V lost 0 bases and J lost 2, with 8 bases in between. The germline gives CDR1 MGHRA, CDR2 YSYEKL. CDR3 coding DNA: TGCGCCAGCAGCCAAGAACAGGGCACCTACGAGCAGTACTTC. This sequence encodes CASSQEQGTYEQYF.

The rearrangement uses TRBV19 and TRBJ2-1; 10 bases match TRBD2. J was trimmed by 6 bases and V by 3 bases; bases with no gene match: 8. The CDR3 sequence is 16 residues long. Germline CDR1 LNHDA, CDR2 SQIVND (reference sequence). CDR3 nucleotides: TGTGCCAGTAGTATGGGGGTAGCGGGGGGTCCCAATGAGCAGTTCTTC. Translation gives CASSMGVAGGPNEQFF.

J is TRBJ1-4 and V is TRBV4-2; D perhaps matches TRBD1 (5 bases). The CDR3 totals 15 residues. CDR1 LGHNA and CDR2 YNFKEQ come from the germline V gene. Trimming removed 3 bases from V and 4 bases from J, with 12 bases in between. The CDR3 spells CASSQWVGGNEKLFF. DNA of the CDR3: TGTGCCAGCAGCCAGTGGGTCGGGGGTAATGAAAAACTGTTTTTT.

The sample holds many counts of this clonotype. V usage is TRBV11-2 and J usage is TRBJ1-1; no clear D. Germline V CDR1 and CDR2: SGHAT, FQNNGV. The ends were cut back, 4 bases at V and 2 bases at J, with 20 bases in the middle. The CDR3 totals 17 residues. CDR3 residues: CASSSTERGRLNTEAFF. The CDR3 DNA reads as TGTGCCAGCAGCTCTACCGAACGAGGCAGGCTAAACACTGAAGCTTTCTTT.

In this sample, this clonotype turned up a few times. J is TRBJ2-1 and V is TRBV11-1; D may be TRBD2 (5 bases). CDR3 length equals 18 residues. CDR1 SGHAT and CDR2 FQDESV come from the germline V gene (reference sequence). Trimming took 4 bases from V and 0 from J, leaving 19 bases between them. CDR3 bases: TGTGCCAGCAGCTCATCGGGATTCTCCGTGGTCTCCTACAATGAGCAGTTCTTC. Protein sequence: CASSSSGFSVVSYNEQFF.

The table lists this clonotype with many counts. V usage is TRBV15 and J usage is TRBJ2-3; D call uncertain. From germline, CDR1 is LNHNV and CDR2 YYDKDF (reference sequence). Trimming took 0 bases from V and 4 from J, leaving 2 bases between them. This CDR3 contains 12 residues. The CDR3 nucleotides are TGTGCCACCAGCAGAGATTCAGATACGCAGTATTTT. Amino acid sequence: CATSRDSDTQYF.

In its sample, this clonotype was seen many times. V is TRBV7-3 and J is TRBJ1-1; TRBD1 might be the D (5 bases). Trimming shortened V by 1 base and J by 5 bases, and 11 bases separated the two germline ends. This CDR3 region has 14 residues. Per germline, CDR1 SGHTA and CDR2 FQGTGA. The CDR3 loop is CASSLSGGGTEAFF. In nucleotides, the CDR3 is TGTGCCAGCAGCTTAAGCGGGGGTGGTACTGAAGCTTTCTTT. Using reference TRBV7-3 and TRBJ1-1 for the parts outside the CDR3, the full variable domain is GAGVSQTPSNKVTEKGKYVELRCDPISGHTALYWYRQSLGQGPEFLIYFQGTGAADDSGLPNDRFFAVRPEGSVSTLKIQRTERGDSAVYLCASSLSGGGTEAFFGQGTRLTVV.

Many counts were recorded for this clonotype. V and J are TRBV7-9 and TRBJ2-6; D unresolved. Germline V gene lookup returns CDR1 SEHNR and CDR2 FQNEAQ (reference sequence). The CDR3 length is 17 residues. V shed 4 bases and J shed 4 bases, with 17 bases lying between them. CDR3 amino acids: CASSSFISFSGANVLTF. In DNA form, the CDR3 reads TGTGCCAGCAGCTCGTTTATTAGTTTTTCCGGGGCCAACGTCCTGACTTTC.

The chain recombines TRBV27 with TRBJ1-1, with TRBD1 matching 7 bases. CDR3 length: 12 amino acids. The V and J ends lost 5 bases and 5 bases, in that order; junction bases with no gene match: 2. CDR1 is MNHEY and CDR2 is SMNVEV in the germline V gene (reference sequence). The CDR3 DNA reads TGTGCCAGCAGTGACAGGGTTACTGAAGCTTTCTTT. Translating gives CASSDRVTEAFF.

The chain carries TRBV10-1 and TRBJ1-1; a weak D match, TRBD1 (6 bases). Germline CDR1 reads WNHNN; CDR2 reads SYGVQD (reference sequence). V lost 3 bases, J lost 9 bases, and 8 bases lay in between. The CDR3 runs 11 residues. For the CDR3, the DNA is TGCGCCAGCAGTGACGGGGACAAAGCTTTCTTT. This encodes CASSDGDKAFF.

This clonotype was counted a few times. This chain connects TRBV28 to TRBJ2-1; 11 bases agree with TRBD2. This CDR3 has 16 amino acids. Germline trimming cut 6 bases from V and 0 bases from J; bases unmatched to any gene: 4. Germline V gene data show CDR1 as MDHEN and CDR2 as SYDVKM. CDR3 nucleotide sequence: TGTGCCAGCAGCAGGACTAGCGGGCGCTCCTACAATGAGCAGTTCTTC. This codes for CASSRTSGRSYNEQFF.

The J gene is TRBJ2-7, the V gene TRBV13; D uncertain. V gave up 4 bases and J gave up 2 bases, with 15 bases separating them. Per germline, CDR1 PRHDT and CDR2 FYEKMQ (reference sequence). This CDR3 is 15 amino acids long. The CDR3 nucleotides read TGTGCCAGCAGCTCAGGACCGAATGCCGCCTACGAGCAGTACTTC. Its protein is CASSSGPNAAYEQYF.

This clonotype was seen a handful of times. V usage is TRBV6-5 and J usage is TRBJ1-2, with 7 bases identical to TRBD1. J gave up 8 bases and V 2 bases, and 8 bases lay outside the gene matches. This CDR3 is 14 amino acids long. The germline V gene encodes CDR1 MNHEY and CDR2 SVGAGI. The CDR3 nucleotides read TGTGCCAGCAGTTACGCCGGGACAGTCGGAGGCTACACCTTC. Amino acids: CASSYAGTVGGYTF.

This clonotype was counted a few times. The chain employs TRBV20-1 and TRBJ2-1; D is ambiguous. V was shortened by 0 bases and J by 0 bases, with 9 bases between the two germline ends. The CDR3 consists of 15 residues. Per germline, CDR1 DFQATT and CDR2 SNEGSKA (reference sequence). The CDR3 bases are TGCAGTGCTAGAGAGGTGGCTAGCTCCTACAATGAGCAGTTCTTC. Protein product: CSAREVASSYNEQFF.

This clonotype was counted a few times. The chain combines TRBV5-1 with TRBJ1-1; D is perhaps TRBD1 (5 bases). Germline V gene sequence: CDR1 SGHRS, CDR2 YFSETQ. Trimming cost V 5 bases and J 7 bases, with 15 bases left between them. This CDR3 region has 13 residues. CDR3 protein: CASSPGTPDEAFF. The CDR3 coding sequence is TGCGCCAGCAGTCCCGGGACGCCAGATGAAGCTTTCTTT.

In this sample, this clonotype turned up many times. CDR3: CASRGRGGNQPQHF. CDR3 DNA: TGTGCCAGCAGGGGTCGTGGAGGCAATCAGCCCCAGCATTTT. This sequence joins TRBV12-3 or TRBV12-4 and TRBJ1-5, with D unresolved. The CDR3 length is 14 residues. V lost 6 bases and J 2 bases, leaving 11 bases between the germline ends.

J is TRBJ2-2 and V is TRBV12-3 or TRBV12-4; possibly TRBD2 for D (6 bases). The CDR3 runs to 15 residues. V was trimmed by 5 bases and J by 6 bases, leaving 16 bases between them. CDR3 amino acids: CASSEGASVAGELFF. Here the CDR3 DNA reads TGTGCCAGCAGTGAAGGTGCTAGCGTTGCCGGGGAGCTGTTTTTT.

This clonotype occurred many times. The gene calls are TRBV7-9 and TRBJ2-1, with 12 bases lining up with TRBD2. CDR1 SEHNR and CDR2 FQNEAQ come from the germline V gene (reference sequence). V lost 5 bases to trimming and J lost 6 bases; unmatched junction nucleotides: 8. The CDR3 extends over 16 amino acids. As DNA, the CDR3 is TGTGCCAGCAGCGTACGGACTAGCGGGAACAGCAATGAGCAGTTCTTC. It is translated as CASSVRTSGNSNEQFF.